Following are 11 T cell receptor beta chains from one sample sequenced in a study of blood T cell repertoires in COVID-19. The protocol was immunoSEQ multiplex PCR, while the TCRdb copy is restricted to in-frame clones and leaves out a portion. This sample carries roughly 150,000 clones, 81% of them seen once, and the ten largest clones take roughly 5%. The specimen sequenced was PBMCs or T cells enriched from blood (not recorded which). These TCRs come from a woman aged 40 to 55 with acute COVID-19.

The V and J genes are TRBV7-9 and TRBJ1-1; the D is unclear. Per the germline V gene, CDR1 is SEHNR and CDR2 is FQNEAQ (reference sequence). The CDR3 has 12 residues. V lost 1 base and J lost 4, with 4 bases in between. The CDR3 DNA sequence: TGTGCCAGCAGCTTAGGTATCACTGAAGCTTTCTTT. This codes for CASSLGITEAFF.

This sequence joins TRBV5-5 and TRBJ1-4, with D possibly being TRBD1 (6 bases). The CDR3 runs 16 residues. Germline assignment: CDR1 SGHKS and CDR2 YYEKEE (reference sequence). V gave up 0 bases and J gave up 7 bases, with 16 bases separating them. Here the CDR3 reads CASSLDPQGSFEKLFF. The CDR3 bases are TGTGCCAGCAGCTTGGACCCTCAGGGGTCGTTTGAAAAACTGTTTTTT.

This chain connects TRBV19 to TRBJ2-7; a possible D gene is TRBD2 (6 bases). CDR3 length equals 13 residues. V lost 5 bases, J lost 3 bases, and 11 bases lay in between. Germline values: CDR1 LNHDA, CDR2 SQIVND (reference sequence). The CDR3 reads CASSGGTYYEQYF. The DNA of the CDR3 is TGTGCCAGTAGTGGAGGGACTTACTACGAGCAGTACTTC.

The genes are TRBV30 and TRBJ2-1; D possibly corresponds to TRBD2 (7 bases). Looked up from germline, CDR1 is GTSNPN and CDR2 is SVGIG (reference sequence). This CDR3 spans 15 amino acids. Trimming stripped 3 bases from V and 3 bases from J, with 15 bases between. The CDR3 sequence is CAWSGRRGFYNEQFF. The CDR3 nucleotides read TGTGCCTGGAGCGGGAGGAGGGGGTTCTACAATGAGCAGTTCTTC.

This chain links TRBV2 with TRBJ2-1, with a weak D call TRBD2 (6 bases). Germline V gene sequence: CDR1 SNHLY, CDR2 FYNNEI. The CDR3 is 13 residues long. V was cut by 10 bases and J by 7 bases, with 17 bases left in between. DNA of the CDR3: TGTGCCACCGACGCGGGCGGAGGGAATGAGCAGTTCTTC. This encodes CATDAGGGNEQFF.

The rearrangement joins TRBV27 to TRBJ2-5, with no clear D. The CDR3 consists of 14 residues. Germline CDR1 reads MNHEY; CDR2 reads SMNVEV (reference sequence). With 4 bases removed from V and 0 bases from J, the gap between germline ends came to 9 bases. In DNA, the CDR3 is TGTGCCAGCAGTTACAACCCCTACCAAGAGACCCAGTACTTC. It yields the protein CASSYNPYQETQYF.

This rearrangement joins TRBV14 to TRBJ2-2, with TRBD2 as a possible D gene (5 bases). The CDR3 is made up of 18 amino acids. Trimming pared 4 bases from V and 3 bases from J, leaving 21 bases between. Germline V gene lookup returns CDR1 SGHDN and CDR2 FVKESK. The CDR3 is CASSPQIAVTTHTGELFF. The CDR3 coding sequence is TGTGCCAGCAGCCCTCAGATCGCGGTGACTACACACACCGGGGAGCTGTTTTTT.

The chain carries TRBV4-1 and TRBJ1-1, with 7 bases identical to TRBD1. CDR1 is MGHRA and CDR2 is YSYEKL in the germline V gene. The V and J ends lost 1 base and 0 bases, in that order; junction bases with no gene match: 14. The CDR3 is 19 amino acids. The CDR3 DNA follows: TGCGCCAGCAGCCAAGCCCCGGACAGGTCTCTCCGAATGAACACTGAAGCTTTCTTT. Amino acids: CASSQAPDRSLRMNTEAFF.

The chain combines TRBV30 with TRBJ1-2; the match to TRBD1 covers 8 bases. The V and J ends lost 0 bases and 6 bases, in that order; junction bases with no gene match: 9. This CDR3 spans 15 amino acids. Per the germline V gene, CDR1 is GTSNPN and CDR2 is SVGIG (reference sequence). The DNA for the CDR3 is TGTGCCTGGAGTGTCAGGGGACAGGTGCTGAATGGCTACACCTTC. Translated, it gives CAWSVRGQVLNGYTF.

The chain couples TRBV5-6 to TRBJ1-1; no reliable D call. The CDR3 extends over 12 amino acids. V was pared by 7 bases and J by 0 bases, with 7 bases between. The germline CDR1 and CDR2 sequences are SGHDT and YYEEEE. The CDR3 here is CASELMNTEAFF. The CDR3 DNA reads TGTGCCAGCGAGCTTATGAACACTGAAGCTTTCTTT. Full variable domain (remainder filled in from reference TRBV5-6 and TRBJ1-1): DAGVTQSPTHLIKTRGQQVTLRCSPKSGHDTVSWYQQALGQGPQFIFQYYEEEERQRGNFPDRFSGHQFPNYSSELNVNALLLGDSALYLCASELMNTEAFFGQGTRLTVV.

The chain is built from TRBV7-9 and TRBJ1-5; TRBD1 is a possible D gene (5 bases). The CDR3 is 13 residues long. V dropped 1 base and J dropped 11 bases, with 12 bases sitting between them. CDR1 is SEHNR and CDR2 is FQNEAQ in the germline V gene (reference sequence). The chain's CDR3 is CASSLDSGVAQHF. The CDR3 nucleotides read TGTGCCAGCAGCTTAGATTCGGGGGTGGCCCAGCATTTT.